This TCR beta chain was observed in a study of identical twins. Template switching added a universal primer site, and cDNA bore unique molecular identifiers. Via MiXCR, TCRdb re-called the 5' RACE reads, giving one row per CDR3 protein. The sample has 700,000 or so distinct CDR3 sequences; 8.5% to 9% are singletons. As to this clonotype: The antigen is not known.

The CDR3 runs to 18 residues. Germline V lookup: CDR1 SGHDN, CDR2 FVKESK. Trimming cost V 1 base and J 4 bases; bases outside gene matches: 8. Study results and caveats: Out-of-frame alpha sequences common to twins exhibited a surplus of low generation probability.

The data were also submitted as part of a second study, on yellow fever vaccine responses in identical twins. That work adds: Twins' vaccine T cell response reportedly seemed partly convergent, partly personalized.

Material: PBMCs. The clonotype originates from a woman younger than 30 in good health. V gene TRBV14 combines with J gene TRBJ2-7, with TRBD2 identical over 15 bases. The CDR3 is CASSQVFGTSGRNYEQYF. DNA of the CDR3: TGTGCCAGCAGCCAAGTATTCGGGACTAGCGGGAGGAATTACGAGCAGTACTTC.